What follows are 27 T cell receptor beta chains derived from one specimen sequenced in a study of blood T cell repertoires in COVID-19. Assay: immunoSEQ multiplex PCR; the TCRdb copy retains only in-frame clones and omits some. The repertoire has tens of thousands of clones, roughly 80% of them found once; the top ten carry less than 20%. The sample comprised peripheral blood. The receptor source for this set is a woman of 80 years or more with acute or convalescent COVID-19.

The chain couples TRBV7-8 to TRBJ2-7; 11 bases fit TRBD2. The CDR3 consists of 14 residues. Germline loops: CDR1 SGHVS, CDR2 FQNEAQ. V gave up 1 base and J gave up 7 bases; unmatched junction bases: 3. CDR3 region: CASSLGGTSGEQYF. The CDR3 region has the DNA TGTGCCAGCAGCTTAGGAGGGACTAGCGGAGAGCAGTACTTC.

This rearrangement joins TRBV5-8 to TRBJ2-5; D is possibly TRBD1 (6 bases). Deletions cut 4 bases from V and 5 bases from J, with 18 bases between. CDR1 SGHTS and CDR2 YDEGEE come from the germline V gene. The CDR3 sequence is 15 residues long. DNA for the CDR3: TGTGCCAGCAGCCAACAGGGCCTCCAAGCGGAGACCCAGTACTTC. Its translation is CASSQQGLQAETQYF. The full variable domain, rest sourced from reference TRBV5-8 and TRBJ2-5, is EAGVTQSPTHLIKTRGQQATLRCSPISGHTSVYWYQQALGLGLQFLLWYDEGEERNRGNFPPRFSGRQFPNYSSELNVNALELEDSALYLCASSQQGLQAETQYFGPGTRLLVL.

The chain combines TRBV7-7 with TRBJ2-7, with 10 nucleotides matching TRBD2. The CDR3 extends over 16 amino acids. CDR1 is SSHAT and CDR2 is FNYEAQ in the germline V gene (reference sequence). Trimming at V came to 5 bases and at J to 2 bases, leaving 9 bases not matched to a gene. The CDR3 loop reads CASSPTPGLATYEQYF. The CDR3 DNA sequence: TGTGCCAGCAGCCCAACCCCGGGACTAGCGACCTACGAGCAGTACTTC.

The rearrangement joins TRBV4-1 to TRBJ1-2; 7 nucleotides line up with TRBD1. The CDR3 runs to 15 residues. From germline, CDR1 is MGHRA and CDR2 YSYEKL. V trimming: 2 bases; J trimming: 7 bases; junction bases outside the gene matches: 10. CDR3 sequence: CASSQRFWTGAGYTF. CDR3 sequence (DNA): TGCGCCAGCAGCCAAAGATTTTGGACAGGAGCTGGCTACACCTTC.

This clone was counted a single time. The rearrangement uses TRBV21-1 and TRBJ2-1; the table's D gene call, TRBD1, was not cross checked with the DNA. TRBV21-1 is flagged as a pseudogene. The CDR3 is 17 residues long. CDR3 bases: TGTGCCAGCAGCAAAGGAGAGTTGACAGTAGCCTACAATGAGCAGTTCTTC. This gives the protein CASSKGELTVAYNEQFF.

This chain connects TRBV5-1 to TRBJ1-1; 7 nucleotides align to TRBD1. The trim removed 4 bases at V and 9 bases at J, leaving 15 bases unmatched. CDR3 length: 15 amino acids. CDR1 and CDR2 from the germline V gene are SGHRS and YFSETQ. CDR3 protein: CASSLEGQELTKAFF. In DNA form, the CDR3 reads TGCGCCAGCAGCCTTGAAGGACAGGAACTAACTAAAGCTTTCTTT.

V and J are TRBV25-1 and TRBJ1-1; 9 nucleotides align to TRBD1. The trim removed 3 bases at V and 5 bases at J, leaving 7 bases unmatched. The germline gives CDR1 MGHDK, CDR2 SYGVNS. The CDR3 has 15 residues. CDR3 in amino acids: CASSDPSGTGTEAFF. The CDR3 coding sequence is TGTGCCAGCAGTGATCCATCCGGGACAGGGACTGAAGCTTTCTTT.

A remark on this clone: Its ends do not fully match the called genes, so a read error is possible. The V and J genes are TRBV6-5 and TRBJ2-1; 9 bases map to TRBD2. Germline V gene data show CDR1 as MNHEY and CDR2 as SVGAGI. This CDR3 is built from 13 residues. The CDR3 sequence is CASSSGLANPPIF. The CDR3 nucleotides read TGTGCCAGCAGCTCTGGACTAGCGAACCCCCCCATCTTC.

CDR3 amino acids: CASSEPSQGNTEAFF. CDR3 coding DNA: TGTGCCAGCAGTGAGCCGTCGCAGGGGAACACTGAAGCTTTCTTT. This chain connects TRBV25-1 to TRBJ1-1; a weak D match, TRBD1 (5 bases). Germline CDR1 MGHDK, CDR2 SYGVNS. V lost 3 bases and J 1 base, leaving 12 bases between the germline ends. The CDR3 length is 15 residues.

This chain connects TRBV11-1 to TRBJ2-7; 7 bases are a match to TRBD1. CDR1 SGHAT and CDR2 FQDESV come from the germline V gene (reference sequence). J was trimmed by 2 bases and V by 2 bases; bases with no gene match: 3. The CDR3 sequence is 14 residues long. CDR3 amino acids: CASSLRTGAYEQYF. DNA of the CDR3: TGTGCCAGCAGCTTAAGAACAGGGGCCTACGAGCAGTACTTC.

This clone was observed a handful of times. This chain joins TRBV5-1 and TRBJ2-2; D possibly corresponds to TRBD2 (5 bases). This CDR3 has 14 residues. Germline V lookup: CDR1 SGHRS, CDR2 YFSETQ. V shed 4 bases and J shed 0 bases, with 7 bases lying between them. In DNA, the CDR3 is TGCGCCAGCAGCCCACTAGCGAACACCGGGGAGCTGTTTTTT. Its protein is CASSPLANTGELFF.

This clone has just a few counts. The gene calls are TRBV11-2 and TRBJ1-1, with D unclear. V was clipped by 1 base and J by 0 bases, with 6 bases between them. CDR1 and CDR2 (germline): SGHAT, FQNNGV. The CDR3 length is 14 residues. CDR3 in amino acids: CASSLVALNTEAFF. The CDR3 region has the DNA TGTGCCAGCAGCTTAGTGGCCCTGAACACTGAAGCTTTCTTT. Looking up the rest from reference TRBV11-2 and TRBJ1-1 gives the full variable domain: EAGVAQSPRYKIIEKRQSVAFWCNPISGHATLYWYQQILGQGPKLLIQFQNNGVVDDSQLPKDRFSAERLKGVDSTLKIQPAKLEDSAVYLCASSLVALNTEAFFGQGTRLTVV.

V usage is TRBV6-5 and J usage is TRBJ2-1; TRBD2 might be the D (7 bases). The CDR3 length is 13 residues. CDR1 and CDR2 (germline): MNHEY, SVGAGI. The CDR3 here is CATTGGRVFEQFF. CDR3 in DNA: TGTGCTACTACGGGGGGCAGAGTATTTGAGCAGTTCTTC.

This chain links TRBV27 with TRBJ1-5; D gene ambiguous. CDR1 and CDR2 (germline): MNHEY, SMNVEV (reference sequence). This CDR3 is built from 12 residues. Trimming left V 3 bases short and J 7 bases short, with 7 bases between. The CDR3 is CASSLVGQPQHF. CDR3 nucleotides: TGTGCCAGCAGTTTGGTGGGCCAGCCCCAGCATTTT.

This chain links TRBV5-6 with TRBJ1-1; D gene uncertain. The CDR3 contains 15 residues. Trimming took off 2 bases at V and 6 bases at J, with 17 bases between the two ends. Germline lookup yields CDR1 SGHDT and CDR2 YYEEEE. The CDR3 sequence: CASSFFGGGSAEAFF. DNA for the CDR3: TGTGCCAGCAGCTTCTTCGGCGGCGGGAGCGCTGAAGCTTTCTTT.

This chain connects TRBV7-9 to TRBJ1-1; tentative D call: TRBD1 (6 bases). The germline V and J ends were trimmed by 1 base and 7 bases, with 13 bases remaining between them. The germline V gene has CDR1 SEHNR and CDR2 FQNEAQ (reference sequence). This CDR3 is built from 14 residues. The CDR3 DNA reads as TGTGCCAGCAGCTTAGTGGGGTCAGGGGTTGAAGCTTTCTTT. This translates into CASSLVGSGVEAFF.

This chain connects TRBV11-2 to TRBJ2-7; 13 bases match TRBD2. V lost 4 bases and J lost 3; bases outside the gene matches: 6. Germline values: CDR1 SGHAT, CDR2 FQNNGV. The CDR3 has 16 amino acids. CDR3 sequence reads: CASSSGLAGVGYEQYF. CDR3 coding DNA: TGTGCCAGCAGCTCAGGACTAGCGGGAGTAGGCTACGAGCAGTACTTC.

The chain has TRBV4-2 and TRBJ2-3; 16 bases match TRBD2. CDR3 size: 20 residues. CDR1 LGHNA and CDR2 YNFKEQ come from the germline V gene. With 0 bases clipped from V and 5 bases from J, the junction kept 11 bases outside the gene matches. CDR3: CASSQDLSGLAGGPGDTQYF. The CDR3 coding sequence is TGTGCCAGCAGCCAAGATCTTTCGGGACTAGCGGGAGGGCCGGGAGATACGCAGTATTTT.

This chain connects TRBV5-4 to TRBJ2-5, with TRBD2 identical over 16 bases. With V trimmed by 4 bases and J by 4 bases, 7 bases remained unmatched. Looked up from germline, CDR1 is SGHNT and CDR2 is YYREEE (reference sequence). This CDR3 comprises 17 residues. DNA for the CDR3: TGTGCCAGCAGCACAGGGACTAGCGGGAGGGCCCGAGAGACCCAGTACTTC. Its protein is CASSTGTSGRARETQYF.

The chain carries TRBV11-2 and TRBJ2-7; 8 nucleotides line up with TRBD1. CDR3 length equals 15 residues. CDR1 is SGHAT, CDR2 FQNNGV, per germline. The V and J ends lost 0 bases and 6 bases, in that order; junction bases with no gene match: 7. The CDR3 DNA follows: TGTGCCAGCAGCTTAGATTGGCAGGGGGCGGTCGAGCAGTACTTC. This translates into CASSLDWQGAVEQYF.

This chain uses TRBV11-1 with TRBJ1-1; no reliable D call. The CDR3 totals 13 residues. The ends were cut back, 5 bases at V and 6 bases at J, with 13 bases in the middle. Germline values: CDR1 SGHAT, CDR2 FQDESV (reference sequence). The CDR3 spells CASSPQAFSEAFF. The CDR3 DNA follows: TGTGCCAGCAGCCCCCAGGCATTTTCTGAAGCTTTCTTT.

The chain is built from TRBV7-2 and TRBJ2-5; 14 bases line up with TRBD2. The CDR3 has 17 residues. J lost 4 bases, V lost 5 bases, and 9 bases had no gene match. Germline V gene data show CDR1 as SGHTA and CDR2 as FQGNSA. The CDR3 DNA follows: TGTGCCAGCAGCCAGTATGGACTAGCGGGGGGCGGAGAGACCCAGTACTTC. Translating gives CASSQYGLAGGGETQYF. Full variable domain (rest looked up from reference TRBV7-2 and TRBJ2-5): GAGVSQSPSNKVTEKGKDVELRCDPISGHTALYWYRQSLGQGLEFLIYFQGNSAPDKSGLPSDRFSAERTGGSVSTLTIQRTQQEDSAVYLCASSQYGLAGGGETQYFGPGTRLLVL.

For the CDR3, the DNA is TGTGCCAGCAGCTTATCCGGACTAGCGGGAGAGCAGTTCTTC. Amino acid sequence: CASSLSGLAGEQFF. The chain has TRBV11-2 and TRBJ2-1; 12 nucleotides align to TRBD2. With 2 bases clipped from V and 10 bases from J, the junction kept 3 bases outside the gene matches. Germline lookup yields CDR1 SGHAT and CDR2 FQNNGV. The CDR3 sequence is 14 residues long.

The chain combines TRBV20-1 with TRBJ2-1, with 8 bases identical to TRBD2. After removal of 3 bases from V and 2 bases from J, the junction contained 12 bases not matched to a gene. Germline V gives CDR1 DFQATT, CDR2 SNEGSKA (reference sequence). CDR3 length: 17 residues. The CDR3 is CSASKSGGAGAYNEQFF. The DNA for the CDR3 is TGCAGTGCTAGTAAGTCGGGAGGGGCCGGTGCCTACAATGAGCAGTTCTTC.

V usage is TRBV7-7 and J usage is TRBJ2-5; 7 positions match TRBD2. In germline, CDR1 is SSHAT, CDR2 FNYEAQ (reference sequence). CDR3 size: 15 residues. V shed 5 bases, J shed 1 base, and the junction held 7 bases outside the gene matches. CDR3 nucleotides: TGTGCCAGCAGCACCTCACTAGCGACCCAAGAGACCCAGTACTTC. Residues: CASSTSLATQETQYF. The full variable domain, completed using reference TRBV7-7 and TRBJ2-5, is GAGVSQSPRYKVTKRGQDVTLRCDPISSHATLYWYQQALGQGPEFLTYFNYEAQPDKSGLPSDRFSAERPEGSISTLTIQRTEQRDSAMYRCASSTSLATQETQYFGPGTRLLVL.

The rearrangement uses TRBV3-1 (or the pseudogene TRBV3-2) and TRBJ1-1; D might be TRBD1 (6 bases). The CDR3 spans 14 residues. Trimming cost V 5 bases and J 3 bases, with 13 bases left between them. Germline loops: CDR1 LGHDT, CDR2 YNNKEL (reference sequence). CDR3 DNA sequence: TGTGCCAGCAGCTCTGGGACAAGACACACTGAAGCTTTCTTT. Amino acids: CASSSGTRHTEAFF.

This chain joins TRBV11-2 and TRBJ2-5, with D possibly being TRBD1 (6 bases). The CDR3 runs to 12 residues. Trimming pared 6 bases from V and 5 bases from J, leaving 10 bases between. The germline V gene encodes CDR1 SGHAT and CDR2 FQNNGV. The CDR3 nucleotides are TGTGCCAGCAGAGGGGGTGCTGAGACCCAGTACTTC. It translates to CASRGGAETQYF.